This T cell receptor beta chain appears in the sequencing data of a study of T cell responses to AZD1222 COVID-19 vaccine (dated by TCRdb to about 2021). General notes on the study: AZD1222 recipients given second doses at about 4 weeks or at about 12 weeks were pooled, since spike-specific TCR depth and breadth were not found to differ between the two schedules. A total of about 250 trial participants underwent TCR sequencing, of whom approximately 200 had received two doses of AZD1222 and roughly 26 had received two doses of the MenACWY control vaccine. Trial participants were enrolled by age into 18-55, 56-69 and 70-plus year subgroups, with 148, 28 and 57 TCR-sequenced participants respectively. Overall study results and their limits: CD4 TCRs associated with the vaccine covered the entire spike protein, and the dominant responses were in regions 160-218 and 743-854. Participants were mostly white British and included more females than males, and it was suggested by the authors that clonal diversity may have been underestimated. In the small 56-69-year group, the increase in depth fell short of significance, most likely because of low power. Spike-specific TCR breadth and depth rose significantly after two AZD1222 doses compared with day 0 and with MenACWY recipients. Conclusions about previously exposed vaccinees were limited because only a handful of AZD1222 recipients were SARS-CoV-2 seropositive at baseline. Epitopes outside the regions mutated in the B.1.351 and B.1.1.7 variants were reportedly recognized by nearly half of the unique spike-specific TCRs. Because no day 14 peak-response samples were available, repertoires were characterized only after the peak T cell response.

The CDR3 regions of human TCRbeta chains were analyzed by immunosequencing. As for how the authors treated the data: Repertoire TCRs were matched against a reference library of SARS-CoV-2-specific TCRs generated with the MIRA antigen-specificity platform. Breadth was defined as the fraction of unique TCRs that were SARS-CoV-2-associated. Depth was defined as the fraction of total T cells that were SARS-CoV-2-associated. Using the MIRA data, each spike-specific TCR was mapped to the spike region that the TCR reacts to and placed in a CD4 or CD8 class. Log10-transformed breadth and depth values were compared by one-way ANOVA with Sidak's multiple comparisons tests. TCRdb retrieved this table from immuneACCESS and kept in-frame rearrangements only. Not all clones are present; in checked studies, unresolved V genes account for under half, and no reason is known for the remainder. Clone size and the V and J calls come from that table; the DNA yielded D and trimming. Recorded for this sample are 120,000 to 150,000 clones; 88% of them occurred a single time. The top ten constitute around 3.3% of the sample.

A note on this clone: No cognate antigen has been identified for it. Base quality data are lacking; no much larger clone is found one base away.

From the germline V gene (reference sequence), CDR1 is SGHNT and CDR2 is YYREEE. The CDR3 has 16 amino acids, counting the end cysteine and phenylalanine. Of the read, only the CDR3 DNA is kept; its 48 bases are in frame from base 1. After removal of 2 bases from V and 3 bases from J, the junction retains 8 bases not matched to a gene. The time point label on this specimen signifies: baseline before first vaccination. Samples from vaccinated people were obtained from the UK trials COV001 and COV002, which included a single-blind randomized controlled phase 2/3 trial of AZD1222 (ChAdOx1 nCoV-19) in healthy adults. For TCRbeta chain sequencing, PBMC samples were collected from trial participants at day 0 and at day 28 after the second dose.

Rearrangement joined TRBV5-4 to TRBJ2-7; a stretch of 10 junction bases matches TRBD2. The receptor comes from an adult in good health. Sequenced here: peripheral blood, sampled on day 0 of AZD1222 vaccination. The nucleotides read TGTGCCAGCAGCTTACGAGGACTAGCGGTCGACTACGAGCAGTACTTC. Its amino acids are CASSLRGLAVDYEQYF.